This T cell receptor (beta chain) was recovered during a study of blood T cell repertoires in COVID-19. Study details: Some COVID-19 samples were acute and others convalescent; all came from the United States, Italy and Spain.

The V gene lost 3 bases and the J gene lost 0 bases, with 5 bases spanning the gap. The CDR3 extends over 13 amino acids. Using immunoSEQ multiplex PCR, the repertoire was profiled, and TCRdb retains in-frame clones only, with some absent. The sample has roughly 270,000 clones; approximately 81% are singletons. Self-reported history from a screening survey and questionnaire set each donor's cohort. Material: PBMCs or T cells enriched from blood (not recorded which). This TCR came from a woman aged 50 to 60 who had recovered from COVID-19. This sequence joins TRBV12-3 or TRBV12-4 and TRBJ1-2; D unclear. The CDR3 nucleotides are TGTGCCAGCAGTTTGAGTCCTAACTATGGCTACACCTTC. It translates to CASSLSPNYGYTF.